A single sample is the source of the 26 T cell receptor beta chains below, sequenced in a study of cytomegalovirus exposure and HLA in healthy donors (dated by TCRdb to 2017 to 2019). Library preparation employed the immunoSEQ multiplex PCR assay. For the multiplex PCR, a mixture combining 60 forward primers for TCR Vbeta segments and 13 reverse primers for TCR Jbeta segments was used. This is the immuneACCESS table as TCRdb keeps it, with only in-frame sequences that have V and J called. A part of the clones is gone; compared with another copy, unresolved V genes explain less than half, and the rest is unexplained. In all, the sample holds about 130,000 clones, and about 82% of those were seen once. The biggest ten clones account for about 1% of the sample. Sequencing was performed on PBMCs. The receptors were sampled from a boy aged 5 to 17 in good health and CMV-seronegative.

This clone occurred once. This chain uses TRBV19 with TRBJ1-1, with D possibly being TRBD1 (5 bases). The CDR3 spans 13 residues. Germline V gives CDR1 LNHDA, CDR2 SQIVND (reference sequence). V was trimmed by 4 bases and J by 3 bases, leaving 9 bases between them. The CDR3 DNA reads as TGTGCCAGTAGTACAGGGAGGGACACTGAAGCTTTCTTT. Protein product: CASSTGRDTEAFF.

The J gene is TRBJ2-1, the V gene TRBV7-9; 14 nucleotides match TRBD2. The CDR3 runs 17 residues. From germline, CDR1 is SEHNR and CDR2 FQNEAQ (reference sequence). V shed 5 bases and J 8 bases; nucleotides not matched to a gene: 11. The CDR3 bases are TGTGCCAGCAGCCCGCCCGGGGCGACTAGCGGGAGGGATGAGCAGTTCTTC. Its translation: CASSPPGATSGRDEQFF.

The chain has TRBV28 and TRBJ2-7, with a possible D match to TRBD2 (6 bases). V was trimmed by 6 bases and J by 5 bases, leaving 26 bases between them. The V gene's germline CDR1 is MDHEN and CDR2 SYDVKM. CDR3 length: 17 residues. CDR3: CASSRLAGRGGSNEQYF. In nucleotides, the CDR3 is TGTGCCAGCAGCCGCTTAGCTGGGCGGGGAGGTAGTAACGAGCAGTACTTC.

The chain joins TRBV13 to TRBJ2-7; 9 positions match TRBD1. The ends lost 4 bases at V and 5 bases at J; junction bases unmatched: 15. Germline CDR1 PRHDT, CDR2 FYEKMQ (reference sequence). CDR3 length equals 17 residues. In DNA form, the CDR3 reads TGTGCCAGCAGCTCCTATCGAAGACAGGGGGAGGTGAACGAGCAGTACTTC. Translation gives CASSSYRRQGEVNEQYF.

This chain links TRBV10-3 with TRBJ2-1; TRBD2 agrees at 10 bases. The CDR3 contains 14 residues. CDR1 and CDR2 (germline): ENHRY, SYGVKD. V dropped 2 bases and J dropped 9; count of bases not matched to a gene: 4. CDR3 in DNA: TGTGCCATCAGTGAGACGGCTAGCGGGAGTGAGCAGTTCTTC. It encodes CAISETASGSEQFF.

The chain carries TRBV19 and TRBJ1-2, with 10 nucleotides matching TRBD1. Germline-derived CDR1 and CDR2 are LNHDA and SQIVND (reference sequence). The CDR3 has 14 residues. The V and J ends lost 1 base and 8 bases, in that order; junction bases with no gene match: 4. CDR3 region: CASSIGQGARGYTF. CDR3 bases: TGTGCCAGTAGTATAGGACAGGGGGCACGCGGCTACACCTTC.

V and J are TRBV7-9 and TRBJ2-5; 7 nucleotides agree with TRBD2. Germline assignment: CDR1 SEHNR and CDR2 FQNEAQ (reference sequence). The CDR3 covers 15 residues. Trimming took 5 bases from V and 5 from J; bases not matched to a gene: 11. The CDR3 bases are TGTGCCAGCAGCACGGAGTACGGAGCGGGGGAGACCCAGTACTTC. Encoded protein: CASSTEYGAGETQYF. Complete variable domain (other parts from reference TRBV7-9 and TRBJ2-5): DTGVSQNPRHKITKRGQNVTFRCDPISEHNRLYWYRQTLGQGPEFLTYFQNEAQLEKSRLLSDRFSAERPKGSFSTLEIQRTEQGDSAMYLCASSTEYGAGETQYFGPGTRLLVL.

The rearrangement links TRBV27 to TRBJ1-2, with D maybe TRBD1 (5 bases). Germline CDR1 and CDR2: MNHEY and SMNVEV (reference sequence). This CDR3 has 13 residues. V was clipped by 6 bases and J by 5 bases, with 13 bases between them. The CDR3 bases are TGTGCCAGCAGCCCCCAGGGCCCTTATGGCTACACCTTC. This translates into CASSPQGPYGYTF.

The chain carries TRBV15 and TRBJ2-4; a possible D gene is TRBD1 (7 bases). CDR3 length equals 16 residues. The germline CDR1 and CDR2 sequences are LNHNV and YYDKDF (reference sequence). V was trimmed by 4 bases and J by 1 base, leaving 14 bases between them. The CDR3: CATSNPPGGAKNIQYF. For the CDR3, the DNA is TGTGCCACCAGCAACCCCCCAGGGGGGGCCAAAAACATTCAGTACTTC.

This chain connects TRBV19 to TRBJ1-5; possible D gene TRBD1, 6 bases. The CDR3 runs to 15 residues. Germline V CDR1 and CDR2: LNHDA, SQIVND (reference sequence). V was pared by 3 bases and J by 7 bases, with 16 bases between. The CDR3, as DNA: TGTGCCAGTAGTATGGGGGGGCCAGCGGGGCAGCCCCAGCATTTT. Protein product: CASSMGGPAGQPQHF.

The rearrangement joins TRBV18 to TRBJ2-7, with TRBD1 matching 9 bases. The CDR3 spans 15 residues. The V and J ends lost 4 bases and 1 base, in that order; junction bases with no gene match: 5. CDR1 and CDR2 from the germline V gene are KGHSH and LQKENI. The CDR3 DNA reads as TGTGCCAGCTCACAACAGGGGGCCCCTTCCTACGAGCAGTACTTC. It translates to CASSQQGAPSYEQYF. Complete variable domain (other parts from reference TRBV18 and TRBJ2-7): NAGVMQNPRHLVRRRGQEARLRCSPMKGHSHVYWYRQLPEEGLKFMVYLQKENIIDESGMPKERFSAEFPKEGPSILRIQQVVRGDSAAYFCASSQQGAPSYEQYFGPGTRLTVT.

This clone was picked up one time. The CDR3: CASSIGGVSNQPQHF. CDR3 bases: TGTGCCAGCAGCATTGGAGGGGTTAGCAATCAGCCCCAGCATTTT. The J gene is TRBJ1-5, the V gene TRBV5-5; the D gene is possibly TRBD1 (5 bases). CDR1 is SGHKS and CDR2 is YYEKEE in the germline V gene (reference sequence). This CDR3 contains 15 residues. The V end was cut by 4 bases, the J end by 0 bases, with 11 bases between.

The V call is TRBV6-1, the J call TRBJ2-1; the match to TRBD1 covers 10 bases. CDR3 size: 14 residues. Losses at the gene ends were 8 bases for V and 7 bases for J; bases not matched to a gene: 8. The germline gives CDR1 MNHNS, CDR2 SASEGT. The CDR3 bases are TGTGCCAGCGAAAGGACAGGGGGATGGAATGAGCAGTTCTTC. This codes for CASERTGGWNEQFF.

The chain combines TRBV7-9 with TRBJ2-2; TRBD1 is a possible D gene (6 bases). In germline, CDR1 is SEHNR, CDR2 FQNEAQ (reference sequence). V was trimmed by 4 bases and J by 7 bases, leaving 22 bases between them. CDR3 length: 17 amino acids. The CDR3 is CASSSPTGVSLSGELFF. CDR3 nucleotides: TGTGCCAGCAGCTCCCCGACAGGAGTCTCTCTTAGCGGGGAGCTGTTTTTT.

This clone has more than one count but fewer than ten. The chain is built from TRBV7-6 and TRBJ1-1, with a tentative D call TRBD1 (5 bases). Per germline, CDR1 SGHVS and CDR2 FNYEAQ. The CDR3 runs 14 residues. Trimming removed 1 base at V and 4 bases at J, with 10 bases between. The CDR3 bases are TGTGCCAGCAGCTTAGTAACGGGGGTCACTGAAGCTTTCTTT. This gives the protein CASSLVTGVTEAFF.

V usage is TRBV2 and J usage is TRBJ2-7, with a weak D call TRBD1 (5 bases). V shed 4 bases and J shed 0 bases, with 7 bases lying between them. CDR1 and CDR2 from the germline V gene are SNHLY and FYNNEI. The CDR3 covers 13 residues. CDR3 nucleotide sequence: TGTGCCAGCAGTGGCAGGGTCTCCTACGAGCAGTACTTC. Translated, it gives CASSGRVSYEQYF.

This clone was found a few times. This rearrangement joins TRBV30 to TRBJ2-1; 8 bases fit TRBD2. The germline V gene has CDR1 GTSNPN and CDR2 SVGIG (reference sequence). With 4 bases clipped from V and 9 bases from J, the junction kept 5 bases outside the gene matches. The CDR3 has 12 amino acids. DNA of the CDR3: TGTGCCTGGACTAGCGGGTATCGTGAGCAGTTCTTC. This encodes CAWTSGYREQFF.

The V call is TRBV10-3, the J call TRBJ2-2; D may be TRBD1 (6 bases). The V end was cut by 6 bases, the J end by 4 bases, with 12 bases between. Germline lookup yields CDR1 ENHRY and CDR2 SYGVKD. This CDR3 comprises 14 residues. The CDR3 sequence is CAIRSGTSTGELFF. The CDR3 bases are TGTGCCATCAGATCCGGGACAAGCACCGGGGAGCTGTTTTTT.

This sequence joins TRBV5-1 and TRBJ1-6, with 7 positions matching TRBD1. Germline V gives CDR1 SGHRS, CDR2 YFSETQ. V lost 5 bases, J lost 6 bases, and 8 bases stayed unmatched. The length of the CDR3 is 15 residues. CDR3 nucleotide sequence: TGCGCCAGCAGTTTACGGACAGGTGCTAATTCACCCCTCCACTTT. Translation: CASSLRTGANSPLHF.

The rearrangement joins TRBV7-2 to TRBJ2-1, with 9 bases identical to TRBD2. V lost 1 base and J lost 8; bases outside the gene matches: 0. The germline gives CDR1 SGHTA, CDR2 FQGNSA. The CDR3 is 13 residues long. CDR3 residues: CASSLGLADEQFF. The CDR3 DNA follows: TGTGCCAGCAGCTTAGGACTAGCGGATGAGCAGTTCTTC.

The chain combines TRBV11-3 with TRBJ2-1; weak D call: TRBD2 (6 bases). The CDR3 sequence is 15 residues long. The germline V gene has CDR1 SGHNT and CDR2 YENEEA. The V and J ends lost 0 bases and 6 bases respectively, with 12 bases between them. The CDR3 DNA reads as TGTGCCAGCAGCTTAGACGGCCCCGGGGGCAATGAGCAGTTCTTC. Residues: CASSLDGPGGNEQFF.

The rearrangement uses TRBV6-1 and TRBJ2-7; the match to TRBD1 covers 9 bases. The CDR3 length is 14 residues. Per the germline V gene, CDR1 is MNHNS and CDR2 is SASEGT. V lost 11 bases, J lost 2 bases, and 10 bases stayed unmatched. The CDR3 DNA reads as TGTGCCGTAGGGGGACAGGGAGGAACCTACGAGCAGTACTTC. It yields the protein CAVGGQGGTYEQYF.

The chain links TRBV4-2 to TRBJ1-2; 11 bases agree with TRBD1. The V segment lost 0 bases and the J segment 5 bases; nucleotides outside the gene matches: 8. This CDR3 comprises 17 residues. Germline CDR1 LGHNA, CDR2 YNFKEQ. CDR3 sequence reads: CASSQDFGTGGQYGYTF. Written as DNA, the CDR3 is TGTGCCAGCAGCCAAGATTTCGGGACAGGGGGTCAGTATGGCTACACCTTC.

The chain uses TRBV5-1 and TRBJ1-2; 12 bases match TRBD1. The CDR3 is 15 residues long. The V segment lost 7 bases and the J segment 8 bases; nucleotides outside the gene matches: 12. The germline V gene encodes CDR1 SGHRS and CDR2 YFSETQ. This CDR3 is CASHLAGTGGKGYTF. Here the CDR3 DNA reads TGCGCCAGCCACTTGGCGGGGACAGGGGGCAAGGGCTACACCTTC.

CDR3 residues: CASSLDSSSYEQYF. The CDR3 DNA follows: TGCGCCAGCAGCTTGGACAGCAGCTCCTACGAGCAGTACTTC. This chain uses TRBV5-1 with TRBJ2-7; D is undetermined. V lost 0 bases, J lost 0 bases, and 7 bases lay in between. This CDR3 spans 14 amino acids. CDR1 is SGHRS and CDR2 is YFSETQ in the germline V gene.

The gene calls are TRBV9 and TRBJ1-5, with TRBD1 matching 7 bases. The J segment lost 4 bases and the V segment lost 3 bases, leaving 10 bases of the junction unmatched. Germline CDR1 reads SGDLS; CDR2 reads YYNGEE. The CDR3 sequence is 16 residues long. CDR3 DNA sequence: TGTGCCAGCAGCGAGGGGGCGGCAGGGGAAAATCAGCCCCAGCATTTT. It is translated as CASSEGAAGENQPQHF.